This paragraph reports one T cell receptor (beta chain). In the original processing: Amplified reference gene primers provided the basis for estimating nucleated cell counts. Clones were sequenced by immunoSEQ multiplex PCR, and TCRdb holds only the in-frame ones, with some missing. The V and J calls and clone size were taken over from that table, and D and trimming were inferred from the DNA. The table includes hundreds of thousands of clones, 85% to 90% detected once. The sample comes from a study of blood T cell repertoires in COVID-19. The source is a man younger than 30 who had recovered from COVID-19. Sequencing was performed on PBMCs or T cells enriched from blood (not recorded which).

CDR3 region: CASSRGLRITGELFF. The CDR3 DNA is TGTGCCAGCAGCCGGGGACTGCGTATCACCGGGGAGCTGTTTTTT. The chain employs TRBV5-8 and TRBJ2-2, with D possibly TRBD2 on 6 matching bases. Germline assignment: CDR1 SGHTS and CDR2 YDEGEE. The CDR3 contains 15 residues. Trimming shortened V by 4 bases and J by 4 bases, and 14 bases separated the two germline ends.